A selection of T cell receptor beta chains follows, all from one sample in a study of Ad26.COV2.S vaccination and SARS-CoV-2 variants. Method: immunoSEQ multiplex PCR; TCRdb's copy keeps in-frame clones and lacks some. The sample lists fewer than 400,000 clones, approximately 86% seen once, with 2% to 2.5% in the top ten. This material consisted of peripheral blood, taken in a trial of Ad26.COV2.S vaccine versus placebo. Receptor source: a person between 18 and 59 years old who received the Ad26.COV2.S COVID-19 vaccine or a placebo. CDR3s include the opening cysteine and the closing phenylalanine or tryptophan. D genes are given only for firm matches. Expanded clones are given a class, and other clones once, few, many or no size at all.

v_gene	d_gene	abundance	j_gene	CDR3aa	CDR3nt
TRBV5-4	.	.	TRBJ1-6	CASSSRDNSPLHF	TGTGCCAGCAGCTCCCGGGACAACTCACCCCTCCACTTT
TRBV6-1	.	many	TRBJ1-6	CASSEARRVSNSPLHF	TGTGCCAGCAGTGAAGCGCGTAGAGTTTCTAATTCACCCCTCCACTTT
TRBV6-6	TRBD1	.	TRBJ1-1	CASSWRQGTEAFF	TGTGCCAGCAGCTGGCGACAGGGGACTGAAGCTTTCTTT
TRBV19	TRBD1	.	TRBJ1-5	CASAGTASSNQPQHF	TGTGCCAGTGCCGGGACAGCCTCTAGCAATCAGCCCCAGCATTTT
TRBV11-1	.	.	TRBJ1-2	CASSPRTVRDYGYTF	TGTGCCAGCAGCCCCAGGACAGTTAGAGACTATGGCTACACCTTC
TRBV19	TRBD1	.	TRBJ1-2	CASSSSTGVSGYTF	TGTGCCAGTAGTTCCTCGACAGGGGTTAGTGGCTACACCTTC
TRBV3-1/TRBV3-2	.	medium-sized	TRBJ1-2	CASSHYKQGDGYTF	TGTGCCAGCAGCCATTACAAACAGGGAGATGGCTACACCTTC
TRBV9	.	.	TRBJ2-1	CASSGGASSYNEQFF	TGTGCCAGCAGCGGCGGGGCGAGCTCCTACAATGAGCAGTTCTTC
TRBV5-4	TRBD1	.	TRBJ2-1	CASSPGTGPYNEQFF	TGTGCCAGCAGCCCAGGGACAGGCCCCTACAATGAGCAGTTCTTC
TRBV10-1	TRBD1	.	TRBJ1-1	CASSRQGGTEAFF	TGCGCCAGCAGTAGACAGGGGGGAACTGAAGCTTTCTTT
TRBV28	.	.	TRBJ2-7	CASSLGAGDSYYEQYF	TGTGCCAGCAGTTTAGGTGCGGGGGACAGTTACTACGAGCAGTACTTC
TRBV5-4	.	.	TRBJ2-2	CASRYGGRGNTGELFF	TGTGCCAGCAGATATGGGGGCAGGGGGAACACCGGGGAGCTGTTTTTT
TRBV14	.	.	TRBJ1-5	CASSPPRGAGQPQHF	TGTGCCAGCAGTCCACCCCGGGGGGCCGGACAGCCCCAGCATTTT
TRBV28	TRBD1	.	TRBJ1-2	CASWTGFNYGYTF	TGTGCCAGCTGGACAGGCTTCAACTATGGCTACACCTTC
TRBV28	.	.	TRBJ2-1	CASKLTGVNEQFF	TGTGCCAGCAAACTTACGGGGGTTAATGAGCAGTTCTTC
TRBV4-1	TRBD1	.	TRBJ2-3	CASSPHRGRSDTQYF	TGCGCCAGCAGCCCCCACAGGGGGCGTTCAGATACGCAGTATTTT
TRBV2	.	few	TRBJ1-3	CASRDPGNTIYF	TGTGCCAGCAGGGATCCTGGAAACACCATATATTTT
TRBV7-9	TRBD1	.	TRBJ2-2	CASSLVGQGLGRELFF	TGTGCCAGCAGCTTGGTTGGACAGGGGCTGGGAAGGGAGCTGTTTTTT